This T cell receptor beta chain was sequenced during a study of T-cell reconstitution after alpha-beta-depleted transplantation in children. This CDR3 spans 14 amino acids. V gave up 5 bases and J gave up 8 bases; unmatched junction bases: 7. Germline V gene data show CDR1 as SGHTA and CDR2 as FQGNSA. In this sample, this clonotype turned up a few times. Antigen specificity is unknown. Study results and caveats: Expanded graft clones numbering several hundred reportedly gave rise to alpha-beta T cells about two months after transplant. Recipient T cells and thymic progenitors that survived were the source of the high TCRbeta diversity seen at day 60 in some patients. T-cell counts and diversity at one year post-transplant came mainly from newly produced T cells.

TCRbeta library preparation incorporated unique molecular identifiers. TCRdb processed the PCR reads anew with MiXCR; each CDR3 protein has one entry. The table lists around 200,000 distinct CDR3 sequences, more than 15% of them singletons. The receptor was derived from a male patient aged 2 to 10 who had a stem cell transplant for acute lymphoblastic leukemia, so the T cells may come from the graft donor. The material sequenced was PBMCs, mostly from graft donor cells, taken 360 days after TCRalphabeta/CD19-depleted stem cell transplant. The chain carries TRBV7-2 and TRBJ1-2; TRBD1 matches 11 bases. CDR3 amino acids: CASSQRTGGIGYTF. CDR3 in DNA: TGTGCCAGCAGCCAGCGGACAGGGGGCATCGGCTACACCTTC.